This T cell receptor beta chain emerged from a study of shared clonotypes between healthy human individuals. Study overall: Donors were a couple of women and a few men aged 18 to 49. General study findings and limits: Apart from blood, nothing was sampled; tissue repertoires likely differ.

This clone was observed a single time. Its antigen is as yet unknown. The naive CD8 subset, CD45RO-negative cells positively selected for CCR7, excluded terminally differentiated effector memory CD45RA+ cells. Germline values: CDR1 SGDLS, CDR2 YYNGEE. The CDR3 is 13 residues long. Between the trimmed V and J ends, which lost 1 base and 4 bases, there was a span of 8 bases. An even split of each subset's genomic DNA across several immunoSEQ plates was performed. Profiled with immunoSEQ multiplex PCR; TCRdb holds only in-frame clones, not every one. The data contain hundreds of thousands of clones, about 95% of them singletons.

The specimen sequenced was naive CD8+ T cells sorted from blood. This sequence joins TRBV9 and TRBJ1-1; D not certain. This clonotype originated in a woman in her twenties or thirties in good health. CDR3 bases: TGTGCCAGCAGCGTAAAGGGAATCACTGAAGCTTTCTTT. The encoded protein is CASSVKGITEAFF. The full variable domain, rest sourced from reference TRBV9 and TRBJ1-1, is DSGVTQTPKHLITATGQRVTLRCSPRSGDLSVYWYQQSLDQGLQFLIQYYNGEERAKGNILERFSAQQFPDLHSELNLSSLELGDSALYFCASSVKGITEAFFGQGTRLTVV.